The 24 T cell receptor beta chains presented below share a single source sample, sequenced in a study of CD8 T cells in ankylosing spondylitis. Study results and limitations: Blood from ankylosing spondylitis patients appeared to carry a characteristic roughly eight-variant TCR beta motif.

These receptors' targets are unknown. MiXCR, run by TCRdb on the 5' RACE reads, gives a single entry per CDR3 protein. The sample contains some 330,000 distinct CDR3 sequences, 7% to 9% of which appear only once. What was sequenced was blood, either unsorted or a sorted T cell fraction (not recorded which). Receptors were obtained from a male donor with ankylosing spondylitis.

The rearrangement uses TRBV4-3 and TRBJ2-2, with D perhaps assigned TRBD1 or TRBD2 (5 bases each). Per germline, CDR1 LGHNA and CDR2 YSLEER. The CDR3 covers 17 residues. Trimming took 2 bases from V and 6 from J, leaving 19 bases between them. The CDR3 is CASSQLLGDAQPGELFF. CDR3 DNA: TGCGCCAGCAGCCAACTGCTAGGGGACGCCCAGCCCGGGGAGCTGTTTTTT.

CDR3 DNA: TGTGCCAGCAGCCAAGAAGGCAGCCCATACTTGTATGGCTACACCTTC. This codes for CASSQEGSPYLYGYTF. The V and J genes are TRBV3-1 and TRBJ1-2; no clear D gene. This CDR3 contains 16 residues. The V end lost 0 bases, the J end lost 5 bases, and 16 bases lay between the germline ends. Germline V gives CDR1 LGHDT, CDR2 YNNKEL (reference sequence).

This clonotype came up many times. The genes are TRBV5-1 and TRBJ1-4; D might be TRBD1 (6 bases). CDR3 size: 15 residues. The germline CDR1 and CDR2 sequences are SGHRS and YFSETQ. V was clipped by 4 bases and J by 4 bases, with 14 bases between them. DNA for the CDR3: TGCGCCAGCAGCCTTTCAGGACAGTATAATGAAAAACTGTTTTTT. It encodes CASSLSGQYNEKLFF.

There are many counts of this clonotype. This chain uses TRBV5-1 with TRBJ2-3; 9 positions agree with TRBD1. V dropped 0 bases and J dropped 6; count of bases not matched to a gene: 2. The CDR3 consists of 14 residues. Germline loops: CDR1 SGHRS, CDR2 YFSETQ. The CDR3 nucleotides read TGCGCCAGCAGCTTGGGGGACAGGGCGGATACGCAGTATTTT. Amino acids: CASSLGDRADTQYF.

This clonotype was counted between two and nine times. The chain carries TRBV20-1 and TRBJ1-6; TRBD1 agrees at 10 bases. The germline V gene has CDR1 DFQATT and CDR2 SNEGSKA (reference sequence). The V segment lost 3 bases and the J segment 10 bases; nucleotides outside the gene matches: 9. There are 15 residues in the CDR3. CDR3 bases: TGCAGTGCTAGTAGACGGGACAGGGGTCCATCACCCCTCCACTTT. This sequence encodes CSASRRDRGPSPLHF.

There are many counts of this clonotype. The chain uses TRBV20-1 and TRBJ1-1; 7 bases are shared with TRBD1. The V gene end was trimmed by 6 bases and the J gene end by 0 bases; junction bases not matched to a gene: 7. This CDR3 has 14 amino acids. Germline V gene lookup returns CDR1 DFQATT and CDR2 SNEGSKA (reference sequence). This CDR3 reads CSAGGQPMNTEAFF. CDR3 DNA: TGCAGTGCAGGGGGACAGCCTATGAACACTGAAGCTTTCTTT.

This clonotype was seen ten or more times. This chain connects TRBV29-1 to TRBJ2-5, with 9 bases aligning to TRBD1. In germline, CDR1 is SQVTM, CDR2 ANQGSEA. The CDR3 runs to 16 residues. J gave up 5 bases and V 3 bases, and 13 bases lay outside the gene matches. The DNA of the CDR3 is TGCAGCGTTGATTCCATTAGGGGACAGGGTGTTGAGACCCAGTACTTC. This codes for CSVDSIRGQGVETQYF.

Ten or more counts support this clonotype. The CDR3 loop is CASSPTGANTGELFF. The CDR3 DNA reads TGCGCCAGCAGCCCCACGGGTGCGAACACCGGGGAGCTGTTTTTT. The chain recombines TRBV4-3 with TRBJ2-2; D uncertain. The CDR3 spans 15 residues. From germline, CDR1 is LGHNA and CDR2 YSLEER. The V end was cut by 4 bases, the J end by 0 bases, with 9 bases between.

In this sample, this clonotype turned up a few times. V is TRBV29-1 and J is TRBJ2-1; D unresolved. The CDR3 runs to 10 residues. V lost 4 bases and J 8 bases, leaving 6 bases between the germline ends. Germline V CDR1 and CDR2: SQVTM, ANQGSEA. The CDR3 DNA is TGCAGCGTTGTGATACATGAGCAGTTCTTC. It translates to CSVVIHEQFF.

This clonotype was seen a few times. This chain joins TRBV6-1 and TRBJ2-1; 7 nucleotides line up with TRBD2. Trimming removed 8 bases from V and 6 bases from J; junction bases left unmatched: 13. Germline values: CDR1 MNHNS, CDR2 SASEGT. CDR3 length: 15 residues. The CDR3 sequence: CASLKRDPGPNEQFF. CDR3 in DNA: TGTGCCAGCCTGAAGCGGGACCCGGGCCCCAATGAGCAGTTCTTC.

The chain joins TRBV6-5 to TRBJ2-5; 8 bases fit TRBD2. This CDR3 is 12 amino acids long. Unmatched junction bases numbered 2, after V lost 8 bases and J lost 3 bases. CDR1 MNHEY and CDR2 SVGAGI come from the germline V gene. The CDR3 protein is CASRAGEETQYF. In DNA form, the CDR3 reads TGTGCCAGCCGAGCGGGAGAAGAGACCCAGTACTTC.

The chain links TRBV20-1 to TRBJ2-7, with D possibly TRBD1 on 6 matching bases. Trimming removed 6 bases from V and 0 bases from J, with 18 bases in between. This CDR3 has 15 residues. Germline CDR1 reads DFQATT; CDR2 reads SNEGSKA (reference sequence). The CDR3 DNA sequence: TGCAGTGCACCTGACAGGAACCGCGGCTCCTACGAGCAGTACTTC. Translation gives CSAPDRNRGSYEQYF.

The V call is TRBV29-1, the J call TRBJ1-2; 7 nucleotides agree with TRBD1. In germline, CDR1 is SQVTM, CDR2 ANQGSEA. There are 14 residues in the CDR3. J was trimmed by 3 bases and V by 6 bases; bases with no gene match: 10. CDR3 protein: CSVSETGIDYGYTF. The CDR3 DNA follows: TGCAGCGTCTCGGAGACAGGGATAGACTATGGCTACACCTTC.

This clonotype showed up just a few times. V and J are TRBV11-3 and TRBJ2-1; a weak D match, TRBD1 (6 bases). Per germline, CDR1 SGHNT and CDR2 YENEEA. Trimming took 3 bases from V and 0 from J, leaving 12 bases between them. CDR3 length equals 16 residues. CDR3 residues: CASSFWGRSSYNEQFF. As DNA, the CDR3 is TGTGCCAGCAGCTTCTGGGGGCGAAGCTCCTACAATGAGCAGTTCTTC.

The V and J genes are TRBV4-1 and TRBJ2-7; TRBD1 agrees at 11 bases. The CDR3 is 15 amino acids. Unmatched junction bases numbered 5, after V lost 1 base and J lost 6 bases. From germline, CDR1 is MGHRA and CDR2 YSYEKL. The CDR3: CASSQGLGQGVEQYF. The CDR3 DNA reads as TGCGCCAGCAGCCAAGGGCTGGGACAGGGGGTCGAGCAGTACTTC.

The gene calls are TRBV18 and TRBJ1-2; 7 bases are shared with TRBD1. The CDR3 totals 16 residues. Losses at the gene ends were 8 bases for V and 8 bases for J; bases not matched to a gene: 20. CDR1 and CDR2 from the germline V gene are KGHSH and LQKENI. CDR3 coding DNA: TGTGCCAGCACCGGACAGGTATATGAGCGAGTACGGGGCTACACCTTC. It yields the protein CASTGQVYERVRGYTF.

The chain joins TRBV5-1 to TRBJ2-1, with 9 bases identical to TRBD1. The CDR3 spans 13 residues. The germline V gene encodes CDR1 SGHRS and CDR2 YFSETQ. Germline trimming cut 5 bases from V and 6 bases from J; bases unmatched to any gene: 3. The CDR3 here is CASRGQGSNEQFF. The CDR3, as DNA: TGCGCCAGCAGGGGACAGGGCTCCAATGAGCAGTTCTTC.

This clonotype was observed a handful of times. The genes are TRBV29-1 and TRBJ2-1; possible D gene TRBD1, 5 bases. Germline V CDR1 and CDR2: SQVTM, ANQGSEA. V lost 4 bases, J lost 9 bases, and 16 bases lay in between. CDR3 length equals 13 residues. This CDR3 reads CSVGPARASEQFF. DNA of the CDR3: TGCAGCGTTGGTCCGGCCAGGGCAAGTGAGCAGTTCTTC.

Here the CDR3 reads CASSLVYYTDTQYF. CDR3 DNA: TGCGCCAGCAGCTTGGTTTACTACACAGATACGCAGTATTTT. The chain is built from TRBV5-1 and TRBJ2-3; no firm D call. Trimming removed 0 bases at V and 2 bases at J, with 7 bases between. The CDR3 covers 14 residues. Germline-derived CDR1 and CDR2 are SGHRS and YFSETQ.

V and J are TRBV29-1 and TRBJ2-5, with 11 bases lining up with TRBD2. Germline values: CDR1 SQVTM, CDR2 ANQGSEA. With V trimmed by 6 bases and J by 5 bases, 8 bases remained unmatched. The CDR3 runs to 14 residues. This CDR3 is CSVTLAGVGETQYF. CDR3 DNA sequence: TGCAGCGTGACACTAGCGGGAGTTGGGGAGACCCAGTACTTC.

At least ten counts were recorded for this clonotype. The chain is built from TRBV5-1 and TRBJ1-5; D gene unclear. The germline CDR1 and CDR2 sequences are SGHRS and YFSETQ. Deletions cut 1 base from V and 7 bases from J, with 9 bases between. This CDR3 has 13 residues. CDR3 DNA: TGCGCCAGCAGCTTGAGTCCAGGCCAGCCCCAGCATTTT. It is translated as CASSLSPGQPQHF.

The chain is built from TRBV27 and TRBJ2-2, with 8 bases that match TRBD1. The CDR3 is made up of 15 amino acids. The trim removed 5 bases at V and 7 bases at J, leaving 9 bases unmatched. In germline, CDR1 is MNHEY, CDR2 SMNVEV (reference sequence). CDR3 loop: CASSLRQGWGGELFF. CDR3 nucleotides: TGTGCCAGCAGTCTACGACAGGGGTGGGGCGGGGAGCTGTTTTTT.

The J gene is TRBJ1-1, the V gene TRBV12-3 or TRBV12-4; TRBD1 might be the D (6 bases). V lost 6 bases, J lost 8 bases, and 13 bases lay in between. This CDR3 spans 12 amino acids. CDR3: CASRTGNPEAFF. The CDR3 coding sequence is TGTGCCAGCAGGACAGGAAACCCCGAAGCTTTCTTT.

A few counts support this clonotype. The chain has TRBV20-1 and TRBJ2-1, with 8 bases that match TRBD2. J gave up 7 bases and V 0 bases, and 11 bases lay outside the gene matches. Germline V CDR1 and CDR2: DFQATT, SNEGSKA (reference sequence). The CDR3 contains 16 residues. DNA for the CDR3: TGCAGTGCTAGAGAAAGGAGCGGGAGAGTTTTAAATGAGCAGTTCTTC. Translation: CSARERSGRVLNEQFF.